A selection of T cell receptor beta chains follows, all from one sample in a study of T cell responses to AZD1222 COVID-19 vaccine. Here immunoSEQ multiplex PCR was the method, and the copy in TCRdb shows in-frame clones only, minus some. The sample holds roughly 140,000 clones, roughly 92% seen once. The sequenced sample was peripheral blood, obtained on day 0 of AZD1222 vaccination. The receptors originated from an adult in good health. Both conserved end residues are part of each CDR3. Fields, in order: CDR3 protein, V gene.

cdr3_aa: CASSRQGPQETQYF
v_call: TRBV2

cdr3_aa: CASSFRGMNTEAFF
v_call: TRBV5-4

cdr3_aa: CASSPLGTYTGELFF
v_call: TRBV7-9

cdr3_aa: CASSYYLNTEAFF
v_call: TRBV6-2/TRBV6-3

cdr3_aa: CASRTQGAGDGYTF
v_call: TRBV28

cdr3_aa: CASRTRETQYF
v_call: TRBV5-5

cdr3_aa: CASSPSGIAGGPIQETQYF
v_call: TRBV18

cdr3_aa: CASSYSWDRGETQYF
v_call: TRBV6-2/TRBV6-3

cdr3_aa: CASSVTSGEYNEQFF
v_call: TRBV6-4

cdr3_aa: CASSATPAGERDYPLSTDTQYF
v_call: TRBV9

cdr3_aa: CASSQAPAGTDYGYTF
v_call: TRBV3-1/TRBV3-2

cdr3_aa: CASSLAGSNSPLHF
v_call: TRBV5-5

cdr3_aa: CASSLDSGRGWNSPLHF
v_call: TRBV11-2

cdr3_aa: CASSPPGQATDTQYF
v_call: TRBV18

cdr3_aa: CASSKGRTGPGNQPQHF
v_call: TRBV6-2/TRBV6-3

cdr3_aa: CASSDRVSHGYTF
v_call: TRBV28

cdr3_aa: CASRTANSPLHF
v_call: TRBV6-5

cdr3_aa: CASSLSRFQPQHF
v_call: TRBV7-2

cdr3_aa: CASSGSNNEKLFF
v_call: TRBV9

cdr3_aa: CASIRGRGVREETQYF
v_call: TRBV3-1/TRBV3-2

cdr3_aa: CASRGDYGYTF
v_call: TRBV5-1

cdr3_aa: CASSAHTRVMGDGELFF
v_call: TRBV7-9

cdr3_aa: CASSLNGQTETQYF
v_call: TRBV7-2

cdr3_aa: CASSETGVGTEAFF
v_call: TRBV5-1

cdr3_aa: CASSILETANQPQHF
v_call: TRBV19

cdr3_aa: CASSLLSGDPTDTQYF
v_call: TRBV5-1

cdr3_aa: CASSTGTYGGLLNYGYTF
v_call: TRBV28

cdr3_aa: CASSLGNRGGYGYTF
v_call: TRBV11-2

cdr3_aa: CASSESRGTEAFF
v_call: TRBV2

cdr3_aa: CSARVINIQYF
v_call: TRBV20-1

cdr3_aa: CASSQAPPGFNVGYTF
v_call: TRBV4-1

cdr3_aa: CASSWTVQETQYF
v_call: TRBV19

cdr3_aa: CASSGTGAGEAFF
v_call: TRBV6-5

cdr3_aa: CASSTLTSDTQYF
v_call: TRBV7-7

cdr3_aa: CAISEPSLKGRGELFF
v_call: TRBV10-3

cdr3_aa: CASSIGDRGLQPQHF
v_call: TRBV19

cdr3_aa: CASSHGGVKETQYF
v_call: TRBV3-1/TRBV3-2

cdr3_aa: CASSERTGYGYTF
v_call: TRBV6-1

cdr3_aa: CASSLGTLGINEKLFF
v_call: TRBV28

cdr3_aa: CASSLSGTASYGYTF
v_call: TRBV6-6

cdr3_aa: CASSPQGQGNSPLHF
v_call: TRBV18

cdr3_aa: CASSYGNPETQYF
v_call: TRBV6-2/TRBV6-3

cdr3_aa: CASGLTGSGNTIYF
v_call: TRBV12-5

cdr3_aa: CASSFLWAGGGYTF
v_call: TRBV5-1

cdr3_aa: CASSPPQLATETQYF
v_call: TRBV18

cdr3_aa: CAWTYGGQPQHF
v_call: TRBV30

cdr3_aa: CASSQHASNQPQHF
v_call: TRBV28

cdr3_aa: CASSESAPPGAQYF
v_call: TRBV10-2

cdr3_aa: CASSLSLYGELFF
v_call: TRBV11-2

cdr3_aa: CASSLIAGGQETQYF
v_call: TRBV7-2

cdr3_aa: CASTTRNGPRGTF
v_call: TRBV6-5

cdr3_aa: CASSSWTGGNEQFF
v_call: TRBV7-2

cdr3_aa: CASRPGTDYGYTF
v_call: TRBV6-5

cdr3_aa: CASSLLVIDEGTYNEQFF
v_call: TRBV2

cdr3_aa: CASSVSGNTYNEQFF
v_call: TRBV2